The sequence of this T cell receptor (beta chain) was determined in a study of blood T cell repertoires in COVID-19. The repertoire was sequenced with immunoSEQ multiplex PCR; TCRdb's copy has only in-frame clones and lacks some. This sample has about 28,000 clones, with about 80% found just once. This clone was recorded a few times. Germline V gene sequence: CDR1 MNHEY, CDR2 SVGAGI. V gave up 6 bases and J gave up 5 bases; unmatched junction bases: 8. There are 14 residues in the CDR3. This sequence joins TRBV6-5 and TRBJ1-2, with 8 nucleotides matching TRBD1. The sample comprised peripheral blood. The source is a man between 65 and 85 years old with acute or convalescent COVID-19. CDR3 amino acids: CASSMDRASYGYTF. CDR3 bases: TGTGCCAGCAGCATGGACAGGGCGAGTTATGGCTACACCTTC.